This T cell receptor (beta chain) emerged from a study of blood T cell repertoires in COVID-19. Study at large: T cells, B-cell-depleted T cells, or PBMCs supplied cDNA or gDNA.

The CDR3 totals 15 residues. Trimming pared 5 bases from V and 0 bases from J, leaving 10 bases between. Germline V gene data show CDR1 as SNHLY and CDR2 as FYNNEI. Per the original data handling: The assay estimated nucleated cells by amplifying reference gene primers. Measured with immunoSEQ multiplex PCR; TCRdb has only the in-frame clones, and not every one. For V, J and clone size, that table is used; D and trimming come from the DNA. The profile shows under 250,000 clones, roughly 86% of them singletons. The rearrangement links TRBV2 to TRBJ1-4; D is undetermined. The receptor's source is a woman aged 55 to 70 who had recovered from COVID-19. The sequenced sample was peripheral blood. The CDR3 region has the DNA TGTGCCAGCAGTCCTAAGATTCCAACTAATGAAAAACTGTTTTTT. Its translation: CASSPKIPTNEKLFF.